The 15 T cell receptor beta chains below all came from one sample that was sequenced in a study of cytomegalovirus exposure and HLA in healthy donors. The PCR made use of 60 Vbeta and 13 Jbeta primers. Profiling relied on immunoSEQ multiplex PCR, and the TCRdb table lists in-frame clones only, not all of them. The data show around 70,000 clones, with approximately 75% seen just once and about 6.5% held by the top ten. The sample consisted of PBMCs. The receptors were sampled from a human donor in good health.

This clone was observed a handful of times. This chain connects TRBV5-5 to TRBJ1-1; 7 bases agree with TRBD1. This CDR3 spans 15 amino acids. The germline gives CDR1 SGHKS, CDR2 YYEKEE (reference sequence). Losses at the gene ends were 1 base for V and 6 bases for J; bases not matched to a gene: 9. Written as DNA, the CDR3 is TGTGCCAGCAGCTTGAGGTGGGGACAGAAAGCTGAAGCTTTCTTT. It codes for CASSLRWGQKAEAFF.

This chain joins TRBV5-3 and TRBJ1-3; 10 bases align to TRBD1. TRBV5-3 is marked as an open reading frame, function uncertain. The CDR3 totals 17 residues. V trimming: 0 bases; J trimming: 0 bases; junction bases outside the gene matches: 3. The CDR3 nucleotides are TGTGCCAGAAGCTTGGGAAGGGACAGGGGCTCTGGAAACACCATATATTTT. Translated: CARSLGRDRGSGNTIYF.

The V call is TRBV7-2, the J call TRBJ2-5; 12 bases are shared with TRBD2. V shed 5 bases and J 7 bases; nucleotides not matched to a gene: 11. The CDR3 loop spans 16 amino acids. Germline CDR1 SGHTA, CDR2 FQGNSA. CDR3 amino acids: CASSPLAGGPVGTQYF. The DNA of the CDR3 is TGTGCCAGCAGCCCCCTAGCGGGGGGGCCGGTAGGGACCCAGTACTTC.

CDR3 protein: CASSLGYRKSSYNSPLHF. The DNA of the CDR3 is TGTGCCAGCAGCTTAGGGTACAGAAAAAGCTCCTATAATTCACCCCTCCACTTT. The chain carries TRBV7-2 and TRBJ1-6; no firm D call. Germline loops: CDR1 SGHTA, CDR2 FQGNSA. V lost 1 base and J 0 bases, leaving 13 bases between the germline ends. CDR3 length: 18 residues.

The chain employs TRBV2 and TRBJ1-6, with D unclear. Per the germline V gene, CDR1 is SNHLY and CDR2 is FYNNEI. V dropped 3 bases and J dropped 9 bases, with 15 bases sitting between them. This CDR3 contains 15 residues. CDR3 sequence (DNA): TGTGCCAGCAGTGATAGCACTAGTCCGGGTTCACCCCTCCACTTT. This codes for CASSDSTSPGSPLHF.

The genes are TRBV5-1 and TRBJ2-1; 11 positions match TRBD2. Germline-derived CDR1 and CDR2 are SGHRS and YFSETQ. The CDR3 totals 15 residues. V trimming: 4 bases; J trimming: 5 bases; junction bases outside the gene matches: 5. This CDR3 is CASSPLAGGDNEQFF. The CDR3 DNA is TGCGCCAGCAGCCCTCTAGCGGGGGGCGACAATGAGCAGTTCTTC.

V is TRBV5-1 and J is TRBJ1-5, with 11 bases identical to TRBD1. Germline trimming cut 2 bases from V and 6 bases from J; bases unmatched to any gene: 1. Germline V gives CDR1 SGHRS, CDR2 YFSETQ. CDR3 length: 14 amino acids. The DNA of the CDR3 is TGCGCCAGCAGCTTAGGGACAGGGGGTCAGCCCCAGCATTTT. Translated: CASSLGTGGQPQHF. Variable domain in full (rest from reference TRBV5-1 and TRBJ1-5): KAGVTQTPRYLIKTRGQQVTLSCSPISGHRSVSWYQQTPGQGLQFLFEYFSETQRNKGNFPGRFSGRQFSNSRSEMNVSTLELGDSALYLCASSLGTGGQPQHFGDGTRLSIL.

The chain recombines TRBV7-2 with TRBJ2-1; D is possibly TRBD2 (5 bases). Trimming stripped 1 base from V and 10 bases from J, with 17 bases between. The V gene's germline CDR1 is SGHTA and CDR2 FQGNSA. The CDR3 spans 15 residues. The CDR3 nucleotides are TGTGCCAGCAGCTTAGGCCGGGGAACTATAAAGGAGCAGTTCTTC. Translation gives CASSLGRGTIKEQFF.

This clone was found a few times. This sequence joins TRBV15 and TRBJ1-2; D is uncertain. The length of the CDR3 is 14 residues. Germline V gene sequence: CDR1 LNHNV, CDR2 YYDKDF (reference sequence). V was shortened by 5 bases and J by 5 bases, with 15 bases between the two germline ends. CDR3 sequence reads: CATSLGRGGYGYTF. The CDR3 region has the DNA TGTGCCACCAGCCTCGGCCGTGGAGGGTATGGCTACACCTTC.

This clone was found a few times. An end of the junction differs from the germline gene, which may be a read error. This chain connects TRBV2 to TRBJ1-2; 10 bases map to TRBD1. Germline CDR1 is SNHLY and CDR2 is FYNNEI. The CDR3 totals 19 residues. CDR3 DNA: TGTGCCAGCAGCGATCCTATCATGGGACAGGGGAGGTTGAACTATGGCTACCCCTTC. It encodes CASSDPIMGQGRLNYGYPF.

The gene calls are TRBV6-1 and TRBJ1-2, with D possibly matching TRBD1 (5 bases). The CDR3 is 15 amino acids. V lost 7 bases, J lost 8 bases, and 23 bases lay in between. The germline gives CDR1 MNHNS, CDR2 SASEGT. CDR3 DNA: TGTGCCAGCATGCCGTCGGGGCGGGGCGGGTGGGGCTACACCTTC. It translates to CASMPSGRGGWGYTF.

Concerning this clone: Distinct nucleotide sequences in the sample also encode this CDR3. This chain uses TRBV5-1 with TRBJ1-1; D call uncertain. Germline CDR1 SGHRS, CDR2 YFSETQ. Trimming took off 0 bases at V and 0 bases at J, with 6 bases between the two ends. This CDR3 has 14 amino acids. CDR3 coding DNA: TGCGCCAGCAGCTTGGGAGGGATGAACACTGAAGCTTTCTTT. Its translation: CASSLGGMNTEAFF.

Only one count was recorded for this clone. The chain is built from TRBV6-1 and TRBJ2-1; TRBD2 aligns across 10 bases. CDR3 length: 15 residues. V was pared by 8 bases and J by 8 bases, with 12 bases of the junction left unmatched. The germline gives CDR1 MNHNS, CDR2 SASEGT. The CDR3 spells CASSPGGLAGDEQFF. CDR3 sequence (DNA): TGTGCCAGCTCCCCCGGGGGGCTAGCGGGGGATGAGCAGTTCTTC.

The rearrangement joins TRBV6-5 to TRBJ1-1; D uncertain. There are 13 residues in the CDR3. The germline CDR1 and CDR2 sequences are MNHEY and SVGAGI. Trimming removed 10 bases at V and 5 bases at J, with 17 bases between. CDR3 loop: CAMARGASTEAFF. The CDR3 DNA is TGTGCCATGGCTCGGGGTGCGAGTACTGAAGCTTTCTTT.

This chain joins TRBV29-1 and TRBJ2-7; D might be TRBD1 (6 bases). The germline CDR1 and CDR2 sequences are SQVTM and ANQGSEA. The ends were cut back, 5 bases at V and 3 bases at J, with 17 bases in the middle. There are 14 residues in the CDR3. The CDR3 DNA sequence: TGCAGCGTTATCAAGACAGGAAGCTACTACGAGCAGTACTTC. It yields the protein CSVIKTGSYYEQYF.